This TCR beta chain is drawn from a study of PD-L1 blockade in urothelial cancer. Background on the study: Sequenced tumors carried a median count of roughly 1,400 T cells.

Trimming removed 4 bases from V and 2 bases from J, with 8 bases in between. The CDR3 runs 12 residues. CDR1 is SQVTM, CDR2 ANQGSEA, per germline. Synthetic TCR analog templates were spiked into all PCRs individually. Measured with immunoSEQ multiplex PCR; TCRdb has only the in-frame clones, and not every one. The sample has approximately 35,000 clones; around 33% are singletons. The specimen was tumor tissue, collected before atezolizumab (anti-PD-L1) treatment. This TCR derives from a man between 60 and 75 years old with urothelial cancer. The chain joins TRBV29-1 to TRBJ1-1; D not certain. CDR3 sequence reads: CSVASGNTEAFF. The DNA of the CDR3 is TGCAGCGTTGCCAGCGGAAACACTGAAGCTTTCTTT.